The entry below describes one T cell receptor (beta chain). This sample is part of a study of blood T cell repertoires in COVID-19. The overall study: Acute and convalescent COVID-19 samples came from the United States, Italy and Spain. PBMCs, B-cell-depleted T cells, or T cells were the source of the cDNA or gDNA that made up the material.

Generated by immunoSEQ multiplex PCR, the TCRdb table keeps only in-frame clones and is missing some. The table includes around 300,000 clones, approximately 85% detected once. The ends were cut back, 0 bases at V and 3 bases at J, with 12 bases in the middle. The germline CDR1 and CDR2 sequences are SGHDT and YYEEEE. The length of the CDR3 is 15 residues. This TCR was sampled from a human donor in a cohort sampled during active COVID-19. The chain carries TRBV5-6 and TRBJ1-1; D gene ambiguous. The sequenced material came from peripheral blood. The CDR3 region is CASSLGGGRHTEAFF. The CDR3 bases are TGTGCCAGCAGCTTGGGAGGAGGGAGGCACACTGAAGCTTTCTTT.